The rows below give T cell receptor beta chains drawn from one sample of a study of metastatic and nonmetastatic thyroid tumors. TCRdb reassembled clones from the PCR reads with MiXCR. The table shows about 5,000 clones, with about 29% occurring only once. The specimen sequenced was adjacent normal tissue. The receptor source for this set is a female donor with papillary thyroid cancer or a benign thyroid nodule (not recorded which). Some clones in this sample may be carry-over from other donors' samples. CDR3s include the opening cysteine and the closing phenylalanine or tryptophan. The order of the fields is V gene, clone size, D gene, J gene, CDR3 protein. A D gene is named only where the DNA matches it firmly. Only part of the rows carry a size: once, few, many, or a class if the clone is expanded.

v_call: TRBV7-9; clone_size: many; d_call: TRBD1; j_call: TRBJ1-4; cdr3_aa: CASSRGGELGEKLFF
v_call: TRBV6-1; clone_size: -; d_call: -; j_call: TRBJ1-1; cdr3_aa: CASTQRMGDIFF
v_call: TRBV5-1; clone_size: many; d_call: TRBD1; j_call: TRBJ2-5; cdr3_aa: CASSLEDRAPETQYF
v_call: TRBV20-1; clone_size: once; d_call: TRBD1; j_call: TRBJ1-1; cdr3_aa: CSARVPTGGTEAFF
v_call: TRBV20-1; clone_size: -; d_call: TRBD2; j_call: TRBJ2-1; cdr3_aa: CSARSGIRDEQFF
v_call: TRBV20-1; clone_size: -; d_call: TRBD2; j_call: TRBJ2-1; cdr3_aa: CSARDASGLGNEQFF
v_call: TRBV19; clone_size: medium-sized; d_call: TRBD1; j_call: TRBJ2-5; cdr3_aa: CASTADRGRQETQYF
v_call: TRBV25-1; clone_size: few; d_call: -; j_call: TRBJ1-6; cdr3_aa: CASSESWGGRDNSPLHF
v_call: TRBV28; clone_size: -; d_call: TRBD1; j_call: TRBJ2-7; cdr3_aa: CASTHPGQGLYEQYF
v_call: TRBV6-2/TRBV6-3; clone_size: medium-sized; d_call: -; j_call: TRBJ2-2; cdr3_aa: CASSYATVNTGELFF
v_call: TRBV19; clone_size: large; d_call: -; j_call: TRBJ1-2; cdr3_aa: CASSIGGGFFGGYTF
v_call: TRBV20-1; clone_size: -; d_call: TRBD1; j_call: TRBJ2-7; cdr3_aa: CSARQGYEQYF
v_call: TRBV6-2/TRBV6-3; clone_size: few; d_call: -; j_call: TRBJ1-2; cdr3_aa: CASSLANYGYTF
v_call: TRBV5-1; clone_size: -; d_call: -; j_call: TRBJ1-2; cdr3_aa: CASSFIPAGFSDYGYTF
v_call: TRBV18; clone_size: medium-sized; d_call: -; j_call: TRBJ1-1; cdr3_aa: CASSPQVKYPEAFF
v_call: TRBV7-3; clone_size: -; d_call: -; j_call: TRBJ1-2; cdr3_aa: CASSEGGRVGYGYTF
v_call: TRBV9; clone_size: medium-sized; d_call: TRBD2; j_call: TRBJ2-3; cdr3_aa: CASSVNPSGRGTDTQYF
v_call: TRBV2; clone_size: -; d_call: TRBD1; j_call: TRBJ1-2; cdr3_aa: CASSEVDRKLYGYTF
v_call: TRBV7-3; clone_size: large; d_call: -; j_call: TRBJ2-3; cdr3_aa: CASSSQGAAEGLSTDTQYF
v_call: TRBV20-1; clone_size: once; d_call: -; j_call: TRBJ2-2; cdr3_aa: CSGQGGTGELFF
v_call: TRBV19; clone_size: few; d_call: -; j_call: TRBJ2-1; cdr3_aa: CASTDTYNEQFF
v_call: TRBV27; clone_size: few; d_call: -; j_call: TRBJ2-7; cdr3_aa: CASSLGGTWDYEQYF
v_call: TRBV14; clone_size: medium-sized; d_call: TRBD1; j_call: TRBJ1-5; cdr3_aa: CASSQARDRGRSNQPQHF
v_call: TRBV6-1; clone_size: -; d_call: TRBD2; j_call: TRBJ2-3; cdr3_aa: CASTGTSGSRSDTQYF
v_call: TRBV28; clone_size: few; d_call: -; j_call: TRBJ2-1; cdr3_aa: CASSTGLSSYNEQFF
v_call: TRBV27; clone_size: -; d_call: TRBD1; j_call: TRBJ1-2; cdr3_aa: CASSIRQGTDYGYTF
v_call: TRBV11-2; clone_size: -; d_call: TRBD2; j_call: TRBJ2-2; cdr3_aa: CASSPGRTSGFVTGELFF
v_call: TRBV4-2; clone_size: medium-sized; d_call: TRBD2; j_call: TRBJ2-1; cdr3_aa: CASSHQSGGTSYNEQFF
v_call: TRBV19; clone_size: -; d_call: -; j_call: TRBJ2-7; cdr3_aa: CASSRYFNYEQYF
v_call: TRBV4-3; clone_size: medium-sized; d_call: -; j_call: TRBJ2-7; cdr3_aa: CASSQDRGAKYYEQYF
v_call: TRBV7-3; clone_size: -; d_call: TRBD2; j_call: TRBJ2-1; cdr3_aa: CASSREGGRGEQFF
v_call: TRBV20-1; clone_size: -; d_call: TRBD1; j_call: TRBJ1-5; cdr3_aa: CSARGGTGRWDQPQHF
v_call: TRBV28; clone_size: -; d_call: TRBD1; j_call: TRBJ1-2; cdr3_aa: CATKLPAGQGAGGYTF
v_call: TRBV19; clone_size: few; d_call: TRBD2; j_call: TRBJ2-5; cdr3_aa: CASSTGGGQETQYF
v_call: TRBV28; clone_size: medium-sized; d_call: -; j_call: TRBJ2-3; cdr3_aa: CASVSGVTDTQYF
v_call: TRBV11-2; clone_size: -; d_call: -; j_call: TRBJ1-1; cdr3_aa: CASSFSTDNTEAFF
v_call: TRBV27; clone_size: few; d_call: -; j_call: TRBJ1-2; cdr3_aa: CASSLSGYGYTF
v_call: TRBV27; clone_size: few; d_call: TRBD1; j_call: TRBJ1-1; cdr3_aa: CASSLGQGFGTEAFF
v_call: TRBV20-1; clone_size: -; d_call: TRBD1; j_call: TRBJ2-7; cdr3_aa: CSAPGQASYEQYF
v_call: TRBV19; clone_size: -; d_call: -; j_call: TRBJ2-1; cdr3_aa: CASNKGYNEQFF
v_call: TRBV5-6; clone_size: medium-sized; d_call: TRBD1; j_call: TRBJ2-1; cdr3_aa: CASIPGTDYNEQFF
v_call: TRBV11-2; clone_size: medium-sized; d_call: -; j_call: TRBJ2-7; cdr3_aa: CASSRGDFGEQYF
v_call: TRBV12-3/TRBV12-4; clone_size: -; d_call: TRBD1; j_call: TRBJ2-7; cdr3_aa: CASSLEGQLSYEQYF
v_call: TRBV5-1; clone_size: -; d_call: -; j_call: TRBJ2-1; cdr3_aa: CASSSRTTGAGDEQFF
v_call: TRBV11-2; clone_size: medium-sized; d_call: -; j_call: TRBJ2-5; cdr3_aa: CASSLGPLYQETQYF
v_call: TRBV6-2/TRBV6-3; clone_size: medium-sized; d_call: -; j_call: TRBJ2-5; cdr3_aa: CASSYQGGATETQYF
v_call: TRBV5-1; clone_size: many; d_call: -; j_call: TRBJ2-1; cdr3_aa: CASSSGPQGNEQFF
v_call: TRBV28; clone_size: few; d_call: TRBD1; j_call: TRBJ1-1; cdr3_aa: CASNSIRQGVYSTEAFF
v_call: TRBV5-5; clone_size: -; d_call: -; j_call: TRBJ1-5; cdr3_aa: CASSSRGTQPQHF
v_call: TRBV30; clone_size: medium-sized; d_call: -; j_call: TRBJ2-3; cdr3_aa: CAWSVGGLTDTQYF
v_call: TRBV6-2/TRBV6-3; clone_size: -; d_call: TRBD1; j_call: TRBJ1-6; cdr3_aa: CASRDDRGDSPLHF
v_call: TRBV5-1; clone_size: large; d_call: -; j_call: TRBJ2-7; cdr3_aa: CASRDLAVSYEQYF
v_call: TRBV20-1; clone_size: -; d_call: TRBD2; j_call: TRBJ2-7; cdr3_aa: CSARVAGGMGEQYF
v_call: TRBV30; clone_size: -; d_call: TRBD1; j_call: TRBJ2-7; cdr3_aa: CAWSVRDRVNEQYF
v_call: TRBV4-1; clone_size: medium-sized; d_call: -; j_call: TRBJ2-6; cdr3_aa: CASSQGHSGANVLTF
v_call: TRBV5-1; clone_size: -; d_call: -; j_call: TRBJ2-3; cdr3_aa: CASSVPIGEGADTQYF
v_call: TRBV5-1; clone_size: -; d_call: -; j_call: TRBJ1-1; cdr3_aa: CASSSMGCTEAFF
v_call: TRBV11-3; clone_size: -; d_call: TRBD2; j_call: TRBJ2-1; cdr3_aa: CASSLGFGGSCLGINEQFF
v_call: TRBV6-1; clone_size: -; d_call: -; j_call: TRBJ1-3; cdr3_aa: CASRTGYSGNTIYF
v_call: TRBV19; clone_size: large; d_call: TRBD2; j_call: TRBJ2-3; cdr3_aa: CASGTSGADTQYF